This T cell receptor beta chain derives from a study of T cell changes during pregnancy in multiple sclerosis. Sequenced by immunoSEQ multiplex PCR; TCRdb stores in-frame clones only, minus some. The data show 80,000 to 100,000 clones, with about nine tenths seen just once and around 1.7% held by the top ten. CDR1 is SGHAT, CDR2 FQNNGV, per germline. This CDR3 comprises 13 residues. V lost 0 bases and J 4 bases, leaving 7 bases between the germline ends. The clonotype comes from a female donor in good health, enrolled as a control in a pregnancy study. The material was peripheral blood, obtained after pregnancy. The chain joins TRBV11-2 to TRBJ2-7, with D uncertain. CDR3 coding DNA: TGTGCCAGCAGCTTAGATTACCGGTACGAGCAGTACTTC. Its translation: CASSLDYRYEQYF.